Sequencing of this T cell receptor (beta chain) was carried out in a study of response to subunit inactivated influenza vaccine. To note about this clonotype: Antigen specificity is unknown.

Study-wide points: Each seasonal influenza vaccination, the authors suggested, recruits few new T cells.

MiXCR was run by TCRdb on the RT-PCR reads, yielding one entry per CDR3 protein. The sample contains approximately 310,000 distinct CDR3 sequences, around a fifth of which appear only once. This material consisted of PBMCs from blood, taken approximately 22 months after vaccination. The clonotype was recovered from a man aged 45 to 75 who received an inactivated influenza vaccine.

The CDR3 DNA reads as TGCAGTGCTGTCGGCGGGCCCTATAATTCACCCCTCCACTTT. This translates into CSAVGGPYNSPLHF. The chain is built from TRBV20-1 and TRBJ1-6; D is undetermined. The germline V gene has CDR1 DFQATT and CDR2 SNEGSKA (reference sequence). The V gene lost 5 bases and the J gene lost 2 bases, with 10 bases spanning the gap. This CDR3 is built from 14 residues.